This record covers a single TCR beta chain. Specified time point: blood at routine non-recurrence follow-up after resection. CDR1 GTSNPN and CDR2 SVGIG come from the germline V gene (reference sequence). The CDR3 runs 13 residues. Deletions cut 2 bases from V and 8 bases from J, with 15 bases between. Using its own MiXCR run on the 5' RACE reads, TCRdb lists one record per CDR3 protein. The table includes roughly 110,000 distinct CDR3 sequences, 10% to 14% detected once. This sample stems from a study of spatial heterogeneity in lung cancer. This TCR was sampled from a female donor with early-stage non-small cell lung cancer. The sample was PBMCs, taken at follow-up. The V gene is TRBV30, the J gene TRBJ1-2; perhaps TRBD1 as D (5 bases). DNA for the CDR3: TGTGCCTGGAGTCCGACGAGGGGTAGCGGCTACACCTTC. Its protein is CAWSPTRGSGYTF. Together with reference TRBV30 and TRBJ1-2, the CDR3 gives the full variable domain: SQTIHQWPATLVQPVGSPLSLECTVEGTSNPNLYWYRQAAGRGLQLLFYSVGIGQISSEVPQNLSASRPQDRQFILSSKKLLLSDSGFYLCAWSPTRGSGYTFGSGTRLTVV.